The 14 T cell receptor beta chains below were found in one sample sequenced in a study of read filtering for tumor transcriptome and immune sequencing. From 350 to 500 ng of RNA, a library with molecular barcoded alpha/delta and beta/gamma adaptors was made. TCRdb itself ran the reads through MiXCR, one entry per CDR3 protein. The sample carries approximately 62,000 distinct CDR3 sequences, approximately 18% recorded once. What was sequenced was a population of CD138-negative cells sorted from bone marrow. Every receptor here comes from a donor at least 40 years old with multiple myeloma.

V gene TRBV11-2 combines with J gene TRBJ2-1, with a weak D call TRBD2 (6 bases). The CDR3 contains 16 residues. With 2 bases removed from V and 2 bases from J, the gap between germline ends came to 13 bases. Germline V gene lookup returns CDR1 SGHAT and CDR2 FQNNGV. The CDR3 sequence: CASSLLSGHPYNEQFF. CDR3 in DNA: TGTGCCAGCAGCTTACTTAGCGGACACCCCTACAATGAGCAGTTCTTC. Using reference TRBV11-2 and TRBJ2-1 for the parts outside the CDR3, the full variable domain is EAGVAQSPRYKIIEKRQSVAFWCNPISGHATLYWYQQILGQGPKLLIQFQNNGVVDDSQLPKDRFSAERLKGVDSTLKIQPAKLEDSAVYLCASSLLSGHPYNEQFFGPGTRLTVL.

This clonotype was counted at least ten times. V gene TRBV7-2 combines with J gene TRBJ1-1; tentatively, D is TRBD1 (5 bases). Germline V gives CDR1 SGHTA, CDR2 FQGNSA. V shed 4 bases and J shed 4 bases, with 13 bases lying between them. CDR3 length: 14 amino acids. This CDR3 reads CASSYIRGATEAFF. CDR3 coding DNA: TGTGCCAGCAGCTACATACGAGGGGCCACTGAAGCTTTCTTT.

The sample holds many counts of this clonotype. The chain links TRBV20-1 to TRBJ2-1; TRBD1 matches at 7 bases. The germline V gene encodes CDR1 DFQATT and CDR2 SNEGSKA (reference sequence). This CDR3 is built from 15 residues. With V trimmed by 2 bases and J by 4 bases, 8 bases remained unmatched. The CDR3 here is CSARSAGTVYNEQFF. CDR3 DNA sequence: TGCAGTGCTAGATCCGCCGGGACAGTTTACAATGAGCAGTTCTTC.

Ten or more counts support this clonotype. The V gene is TRBV9, the J gene TRBJ2-4; no clear D. This CDR3 contains 14 residues. CDR1 is SGDLS, CDR2 YYNGEE, per germline. V lost 0 bases and J lost 5, with 9 bases in between. The CDR3 sequence is CASSVGEFQNIQYF. For the CDR3, the DNA is TGTGCCAGCAGCGTAGGAGAGTTCCAAAACATTCAGTACTTC.

This clonotype was counted many times. The rearrangement uses TRBV12-3 or TRBV12-4 and TRBJ2-1; 7 bases line up with TRBD2. Trimming took 2 bases from V and 9 from J; bases not matched to a gene: 7. This CDR3 is 14 amino acids long. The CDR3 bases are TGTGCCAGCAGTTTACTTAAGGGGAGGGGTGAGCAGTTCTTC. As protein: CASSLLKGRGEQFF.

This clonotype was found a few times. The CDR3 reads CAARDDLSPILGTQYF. For the CDR3, the DNA is TGTGCCGCACGAGACGACCTCAGCCCCATCCTCGGTACGCAGTATTTT. The rearrangement links TRBV10-3 to TRBJ2-3; the D is unclear. The V and J ends lost 11 bases and 8 bases respectively, with 29 bases between them. The CDR3 covers 16 residues. Germline V gives CDR1 ENHRY, CDR2 SYGVKD.

There are many counts of this clonotype. The genes are TRBV20-1 and TRBJ1-1, with D uncertain. This CDR3 region has 15 residues. V dropped 3 bases and J dropped 1 base, with 15 bases sitting between them. Germline loops: CDR1 DFQATT, CDR2 SNEGSKA (reference sequence). The CDR3 DNA is TGCAGTGCTAGTTGGGCAGACGGGGAGAACACTGAAGCTTTCTTT. It translates to CSASWADGENTEAFF.

A word on this clonotype: A much larger clonotype is one base distant, so this may be a read error. The chain is built from TRBV5-1 and TRBJ1-1; D is uncertain. Deletions cut 2 bases from V and 4 bases from J, with 15 bases between. Germline values: CDR1 SGHRS, CDR2 YFSETQ. CDR3 length: 15 amino acids. CDR3 protein: CASSFSPQRSTEAFF. The CDR3 DNA is TGCGCCAGCAGCTTCTCCCCACAGAGGTCCACTGAAGCTTTCTTT.

This clonotype has a count of ten or more. The rearrangement links TRBV20-1 to TRBJ2-1; 10 bases agree with TRBD2. The germline gives CDR1 DFQATT, CDR2 SNEGSKA (reference sequence). The J segment lost 9 bases and the V segment lost 5 bases, leaving 13 bases of the junction unmatched. This CDR3 contains 15 residues. As DNA, the CDR3 is TGCAGTGCTCAGGTGTCCGGGACTAGCGTAGCTGAGCAGTTCTTC. This codes for CSAQVSGTSVAEQFF.

The chain uses TRBV12-3 or TRBV12-4 and TRBJ2-1, with D possibly matching TRBD2 (6 bases). The V end lost 6 bases, the J end lost 6 bases, and 18 bases lay between the germline ends. CDR3 length: 15 residues. CDR3: CASSLLLAFANEQFF. The DNA of the CDR3 is TGTGCCAGCAGCCTATTGCTAGCGTTCGCCAATGAGCAGTTCTTC.

The table lists this clonotype with many counts. The gene calls are TRBV6-1 and TRBJ2-2; 7 bases are a match to TRBD2. The trim removed 7 bases at V and 6 bases at J, leaving 5 bases unmatched. Germline V gene sequence: CDR1 MNHNS, CDR2 SASEGT. The CDR3 is 13 amino acids. The CDR3 DNA sequence: TGTGCCAGCACCAGGGCGGGGGCCGGGGAGCTGTTTTTT. Amino acid sequence: CASTRAGAGELFF.

In the case of this clonotype: Just one base apart from a much larger clone, this may be a read error. The chain recombines TRBV28 with TRBJ2-2; no firm D call. Trimming took 6 bases from V and 3 from J, leaving 14 bases between them. Germline CDR1 and CDR2: MDHEN and SYDVKM. The CDR3 length is 15 residues. The CDR3 region is CASSPVFEDTGELFF. The CDR3 DNA reads as TGTGCCAGCAGCCCCGTTTTTGAAGACACCGGGGAGCTGTTTTTT.

This clonotype occurred many times. The chain couples TRBV5-1 to TRBJ1-6, with D possibly TRBD1 on 6 matching bases. Trimming pared 0 bases from V and 7 bases from J, leaving 11 bases between. The CDR3 has 15 residues. The germline CDR1 and CDR2 sequences are SGHRS and YFSETQ. The CDR3: CASSLVQGNNSPLHF. DNA for the CDR3: TGCGCCAGCAGCTTGGTACAGGGAAACAATTCACCCCTCCACTTT.

Concerning this clonotype itself: It may be a read error: a sequence one base away is much more abundant. V usage is TRBV18 and J usage is TRBJ2-1; D not certain. V was cut by 5 bases and J by 7 bases, with 18 bases left in between. Germline values: CDR1 KGHSH, CDR2 LQKENI. The CDR3 loop spans 15 amino acids. CDR3 amino acids: CASSRVNRIWNEQFF. In nucleotides, the CDR3 is TGTGCCAGCTCAAGGGTCAACCGGATTTGGAATGAGCAGTTCTTC. Using reference TRBV18 and TRBJ2-1 for the parts outside the CDR3, the full variable domain is NAGVMQNPRHLVRRRGQEARLRCSPMKGHSHVYWYRQLPEEGLKFMVYLQKENIIDESGMPKERFSAEFPKEGPSILRIQQVVRGDSAAYFCASSRVNRIWNEQFFGPGTRLTVL.